These 8 T cell receptor beta chains originate from one sample sequenced in a study of cytomegalovirus exposure and HLA in healthy donors. TCRdb keeps only in-frame clones here, not all; method: immunoSEQ multiplex PCR. The profile covers approximately 300,000 clones, with about nine tenths appearing a single time and about 0.91% taken by the ten largest. The sequenced sample was PBMCs. These receptors were obtained from a woman aged 18 to 35 in good health and CMV-seronegative.

This rearrangement joins TRBV2 to TRBJ1-1; tentative D call: TRBD1 (5 bases). The germline gives CDR1 SNHLY, CDR2 FYNNEI. This CDR3 contains 12 residues. Trimming left V 4 bases short and J 8 bases short, with 11 bases between. The DNA of the CDR3 is TGTGCCAGCAGTGCTGGGCAGGGCGAAGCTTTCTTT. Translated: CASSAGQGEAFF.

The chain recombines TRBV7-9 with TRBJ2-1, with 8 positions matching TRBD1. J lost 5 bases, V lost 4 bases, and 1 base had no gene match. The germline gives CDR1 SEHNR, CDR2 FQNEAQ (reference sequence). The CDR3 runs 13 residues. CDR3 bases: TGTGCCAGCAGCTGGGGACAGGACAATGAGCAGTTCTTC. This sequence encodes CASSWGQDNEQFF.

This chain connects TRBV7-8 to TRBJ2-3, with a tentative D call TRBD2 (5 bases). CDR1 SGHVS and CDR2 FQNEAQ come from the germline V gene. This CDR3 is 16 amino acids long. V was clipped by 4 bases and J by 0 bases, with 14 bases between them. The CDR3 DNA is TGTGCCAGCAGCTCCCGCACTAGATCCAGCACAGATACGCAGTATTTT. Amino acid sequence: CASSSRTRSSTDTQYF.

Concerning this clone itself: Additional DNA sequences in this sample encode the identical CDR3. The rearrangement uses TRBV27 and TRBJ1-1; TRBD1 agrees at 8 bases. Germline V gene lookup returns CDR1 MNHEY and CDR2 SMNVEV (reference sequence). The trim removed 5 bases at V and 4 bases at J, leaving 6 bases unmatched. CDR3 length equals 14 residues. The CDR3 coding sequence is TGTGCCAGCAGTAGCAGGGGGCTGGGCACTGAAGCTTTCTTT. It translates to CASSSRGLGTEAFF.

This chain connects TRBV6-1 to TRBJ1-1; tentative D call: TRBD1 (6 bases). CDR1 MNHNS and CDR2 SASEGT come from the germline V gene. V was trimmed by 1 base and J by 6 bases, leaving 15 bases between them. CDR3 length equals 15 residues. For the CDR3, the DNA is TGTGCCAGCAGTGAAGAATTGGGGACATCGTCTGAAGCTTTCTTT. Protein sequence: CASSEELGTSSEAFF.

This clone was counted a few times. The chain combines TRBV6-4 with TRBJ1-1; 10 positions match TRBD1. The CDR3 consists of 17 residues. Germline values: CDR1 MRHNA, CDR2 SNTAGT. V lost 4 bases to trimming and J lost 4 bases; unmatched junction nucleotides: 12. The CDR3, as DNA: TGTGCCAGCAGTGGGGGCCAGCGACAGGGGGCGAGCACTGAAGCTTTCTTT. It yields the protein CASSGGQRQGASTEAFF.

The J gene is TRBJ2-1, the V gene TRBV27; 7 bases agree with TRBD1. Per germline, CDR1 MNHEY and CDR2 SMNVEV (reference sequence). The CDR3 runs 14 residues. V shed 0 bases and J 8 bases; nucleotides not matched to a gene: 4. CDR3 nucleotide sequence: TGTGCCAGCAGTTTATCCACAGGGGTGGATGAGCAGTTCTTC. Protein: CASSLSTGVDEQFF.

J is TRBJ2-3 and V is TRBV4-2, with 8 positions matching TRBD2. The CDR3 spans 16 residues. The germline gives CDR1 LGHNA, CDR2 YNFKEQ. Trimming removed 7 bases from V and 6 bases from J; junction bases left unmatched: 15. CDR3 sequence: CASNTRSGLASDTQYF. In nucleotides, the CDR3 is TGTGCCAGCAATACAAGGAGTGGACTAGCTTCGGATACGCAGTATTTT.